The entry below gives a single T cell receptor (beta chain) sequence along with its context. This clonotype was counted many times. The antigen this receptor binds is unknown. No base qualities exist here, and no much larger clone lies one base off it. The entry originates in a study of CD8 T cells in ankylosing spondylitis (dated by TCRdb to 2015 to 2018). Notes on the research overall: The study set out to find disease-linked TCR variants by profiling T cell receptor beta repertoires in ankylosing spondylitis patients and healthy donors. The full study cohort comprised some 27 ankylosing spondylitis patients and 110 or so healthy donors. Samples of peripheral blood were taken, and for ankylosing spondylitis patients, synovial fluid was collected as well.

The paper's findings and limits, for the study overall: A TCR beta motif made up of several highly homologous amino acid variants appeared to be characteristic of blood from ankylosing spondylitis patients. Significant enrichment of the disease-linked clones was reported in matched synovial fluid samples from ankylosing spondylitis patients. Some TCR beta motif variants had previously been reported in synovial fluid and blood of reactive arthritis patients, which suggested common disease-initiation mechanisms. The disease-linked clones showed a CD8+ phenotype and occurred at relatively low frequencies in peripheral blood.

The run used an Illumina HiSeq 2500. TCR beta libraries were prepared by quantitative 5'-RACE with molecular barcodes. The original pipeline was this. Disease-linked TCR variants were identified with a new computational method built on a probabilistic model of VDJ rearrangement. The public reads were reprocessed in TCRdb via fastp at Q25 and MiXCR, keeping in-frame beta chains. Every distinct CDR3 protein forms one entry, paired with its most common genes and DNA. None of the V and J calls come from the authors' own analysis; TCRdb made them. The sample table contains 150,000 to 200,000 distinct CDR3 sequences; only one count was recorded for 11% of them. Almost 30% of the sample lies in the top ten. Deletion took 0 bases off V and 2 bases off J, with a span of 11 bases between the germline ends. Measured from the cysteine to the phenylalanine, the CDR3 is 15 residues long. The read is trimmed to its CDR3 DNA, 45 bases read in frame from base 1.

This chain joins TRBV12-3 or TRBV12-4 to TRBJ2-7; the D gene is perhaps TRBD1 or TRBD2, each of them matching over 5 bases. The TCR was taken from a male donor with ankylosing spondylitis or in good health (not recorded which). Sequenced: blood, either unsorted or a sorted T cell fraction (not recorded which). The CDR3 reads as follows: CASSLAGTATYEQYF. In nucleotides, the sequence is TGTGCCAGCAGTTTAGCAGGGACCGCGACCTACGAGCAGTACTTC.